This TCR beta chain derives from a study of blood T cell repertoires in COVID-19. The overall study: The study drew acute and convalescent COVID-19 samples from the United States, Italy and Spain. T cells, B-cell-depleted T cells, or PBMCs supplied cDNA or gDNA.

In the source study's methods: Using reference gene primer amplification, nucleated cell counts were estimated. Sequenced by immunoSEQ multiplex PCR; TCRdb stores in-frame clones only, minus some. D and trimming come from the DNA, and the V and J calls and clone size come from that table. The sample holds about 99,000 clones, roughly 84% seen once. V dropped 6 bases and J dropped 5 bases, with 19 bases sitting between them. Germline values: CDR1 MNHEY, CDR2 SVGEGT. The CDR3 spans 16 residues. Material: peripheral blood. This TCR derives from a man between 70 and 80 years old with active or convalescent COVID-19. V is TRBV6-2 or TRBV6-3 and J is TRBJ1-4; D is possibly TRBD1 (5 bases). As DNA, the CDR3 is TGTGCCAGCAGCCGCCGGGACTCAGGAAGAAATGAAAAACTGTTTTTT. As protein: CASSRRDSGRNEKLFF.